A selection of T cell receptor beta chains follows, all from one sample in a study of spatial heterogeneity in lung cancer. TCRdb recomputed calls from the 5' RACE reads with MiXCR, one row per CDR3 protein. The sample has roughly 110,000 distinct CDR3 sequences; 9.5% to 14% are singletons. The sample here was PBMCs, taken at follow-up. These receptors were collected from a female donor with early-stage non-small cell lung cancer. The CDR3 runs from the conserved cysteine through the conserved F or W. D genes are given only for firm matches. Size tells how often a clone was seen (once, few, many) or the class of an expanded clone, and some rows leave it out.

TRBJ2-7 | TRBV7-2 | NA | many | CASSRRSGPSYEQYF | TGTGCCAGCAGCCGGAGGTCAGGGCCCTCCTACGAGCAGTACTTC
TRBJ1-2 | TRBV29-1 | NA | many | CSVGDGLGYTF | TGCAGCGTTGGTGATGGATTAGGCTACACCTTC
TRBJ2-1 | TRBV3-1 | NA | many | CASSQLASPLNEQFF | TGTGCCAGCAGCCAACTAGCTTCCCCCCTCAATGAGCAGTTCTTC
TRBJ1-5 | TRBV5-8 | TRBD1 | many | CASSSGQGSSNQPQHF | TGTGCCAGCAGCTCCGGACAGGGGAGTAGCAATCAGCCCCAGCATTTT
TRBJ1-1 | TRBV5-4 | NA | many | CASSRTGMELDEAFF | TGTGCCAGCAGCAGAACAGGGATGGAACTAGACGAGGCTTTCTTT
TRBJ2-1 | TRBV29-1 | TRBD2 | NA | CSGSGTSGYNEQFF | TGCAGCGGGTCGGGGACTAGCGGGTACAATGAGCAGTTCTTC
TRBJ2-1 | TRBV5-4 | TRBD2 | many | CASSPDSGRADNEQFF | TGTGCCAGCAGCCCCGATAGCGGGAGGGCCGACAATGAGCAGTTCTTC
TRBJ2-5 | TRBV11-2 | NA | many | CASSQNPANRAQETQYF | TGTGCCAGCAGCCAGAACCCCGCAAATCGTGCGCAAGAGACCCAGTACTTC
TRBJ1-1 | TRBV11-2 | NA | many | CASRVSSSNTEAFF | TGTGCCAGCAGGGTGAGTTCGTCGAACACTGAAGCTTTCTTT
TRBJ2-5 | TRBV12-3/TRBV12-4 | TRBD1 | few | CASTKGRQGDRKNQETQYF | TGTGCCAGCACGAAAGGGAGGCAAGGGGACAGGAAAAACCAAGAGACCCAGTACTTC
TRBJ2-1 | TRBV5-1 | NA | NA | CASSLAGTHSYPFF | TGCGCCAGCAGCTTGGCCGGGACTCACTCTTATCCGTTCTTC
TRBJ2-5 | TRBV27 | NA | few | CASSKLGTEETQYF | TGTGCCAGCAGCAAACTCGGGACGGAGGAGACCCAGTACTTC
TRBJ2-7 | TRBV10-3 | TRBD1 | few | CAIRDTGTGIHEQYF | TGTGCCATCAGGGATACCGGGACAGGGATCCACGAGCAGTACTTC
TRBJ2-3 | TRBV5-1 | NA | NA | CASSLEKGSDTQYF | TGCGCCAGCAGCTTGGAAAAGGGGTCAGATACGCAGTATTTT
TRBJ2-5 | TRBV6-1 | NA | NA | CASSAQQETQYF | TGTGCCAGCAGCGCCCAGCAGGAGACCCAGTACTTC
TRBJ1-1 | TRBV18 | NA | many | CASSAGTNTEAFF | TGTGCCAGCTCAGCAGGGACGAACACTGAAGCTTTCTTT
TRBJ2-4 | TRBV10-3 | TRBD1 | NA | CAISQGVKTIQYF | TGTGCCATCTCCCAGGGGGTCAAAACCATTCAGTACTTC
TRBJ1-2 | TRBV5-6 | NA | NA | CASSLDRSPGYTF | TGTGCCAGCAGCTTGGACAGGTCCCCTGGCTACACCTTC
TRBJ1-2 | TRBV6-2/TRBV6-3 | NA | NA | CASSYLDRGYGYTF | TGTGCCAGCAGTTACCTCGACAGAGGCTATGGCTACACCTTC
TRBJ2-1 | TRBV27 | TRBD2 | NA | CASSFLTSGRYNEQFF | TGTGCCAGCAGTTTCCTGACTAGCGGGAGGTATAATGAGCAGTTCTTC
TRBJ2-6 | TRBV6-5 | TRBD1 | NA | CASTRTGSSSGANVLTF | TGTGCCAGCACCAGGACAGGTTCCTCTTCTGGGGCCAACGTCCTGACTTTC
TRBJ1-5 | TRBV6-5 | NA | few | CASSTTGNQPQHF | TGTGCCAGCAGCACTACAGGGAATCAGCCCCAGCATTTT
TRBJ2-2 | TRBV12-3/TRBV12-4 | NA | few | CASGVHRDTGELFF | TGTGCCAGCGGAGTACACAGGGACACCGGGGAGCTGTTTTTT
TRBJ1-4 | TRBV6-5 | TRBD1 | few | CASRPPGGGEKLFF | TGTGCCAGCAGGCCTCCAGGGGGAGGGGAAAAACTGTTTTTT
TRBJ2-3 | TRBV5-1 | NA | many | CASSLSPGLRTDTQYF | TGCGCCAGCAGCCTATCCCCAGGGTTGCGCACAGATACGCAGTATTTT
TRBJ1-1 | TRBV9 | NA | NA | CASSVVQAGNTEAFF | TGTGCCAGCAGCGTAGTCCAGGCGGGCAACACTGAAGCTTTCTTT
TRBJ1-5 | TRBV6-1 | TRBD1 | many | CASSRDRSNQPQHF | TGTGCCAGCAGCCGGGACAGATCTAATCAGCCCCAGCATTTT
TRBJ2-5 | TRBV9 | TRBD1 | NA | CASSGGQIQETQYF | TGTGCCAGCAGCGGGGGACAGATCCAAGAGACCCAGTACTTC
TRBJ2-1 | TRBV7-9 | TRBD2 | many | CASSLGTSGSDEQFF | TGTGCCAGCAGCCTTGGGACTAGCGGGAGTGATGAGCAGTTCTTC
TRBJ2-7 | TRBV24-1 | NA | few | CATSETGKPYEQYF | TGTGCCACCAGTGAAACAGGGAAACCCTACGAGCAGTACTTC
TRBJ2-7 | TRBV20-1 | TRBD2 | NA | CSARSTTSGSYEQYF | TGCAGTGCTAGGAGTACGACTAGCGGGAGTTACGAGCAGTACTTC
TRBJ1-2 | TRBV29-1 | NA | NA | CSGWTNYGYTF | TGCAGCGGCTGGACTAACTATGGCTACACCTTC
TRBJ1-1 | TRBV28 | TRBD1 | few | CASRLDRGGTEAFF | TGTGCCAGCAGATTAGACAGGGGTGGGACTGAAGCTTTCTTT
TRBJ2-3 | TRBV12-3/TRBV12-4 | TRBD2 | few | CASKLGLLSTDTQYF | TGTGCCAGCAAATTGGGACTACTGAGCACAGATACGCAGTATTTT
TRBJ1-1 | TRBV5-1 | NA | NA | CASSHLDMNTEAFF | TGCGCCAGCAGCCACCTGGACATGAACACTGAAGCTTTCTTT
TRBJ1-5 | TRBV5-6 | NA | few | CASSWERAQPQHF | TGTGCCAGCAGCTGGGAACGGGCCCAGCCCCAGCATTTT
TRBJ2-1 | TRBV24-1 | NA | many | CATSDLTDSGEFF | TGTGCCACCAGTGATTTGACCGACTCAGGGGAGTTCTTC
TRBJ1-1 | TRBV20-1 | TRBD1 | few | CSAREGQLMNTEAFF | TGCAGTGCTAGAGAGGGACAGCTCATGAACACTGAAGCTTTCTTT
TRBJ2-1 | TRBV29-1 | NA | few | CSVEGGRRYEQFF | TGCAGCGTTGAAGGGGGCCGTCGCTATGAGCAGTTCTTC
TRBJ1-3 | TRBV28 | NA | few | CASRAQGNGNTIYF | TGTGCCAGCAGGGCCCAGGGTAATGGAAACACCATATATTTT
TRBJ1-4 | TRBV2 | NA | few | CASSPGHPNEKLFF | TGTGCCAGCAGTCCGGGACATCCTAATGAAAAACTGTTTTTT
TRBJ1-1 | TRBV28 | TRBD1 | many | CASSSWQGGTEAFF | TGTGCCAGCAGTAGTTGGCAGGGGGGGACTGAAGCTTTCTTT
TRBJ2-5 | TRBV5-1 | NA | few | CASSEPGGTQYF | TGCGCCAGCAGTGAGCCGGGCGGGACCCAGTACTTC
TRBJ2-3 | TRBV20-1 | TRBD2 | few | CSARVLAESQITQYF | TGCAGTGCTAGAGTGCTAGCGGAATCACAGATAACGCAGTATTTT
TRBJ1-1 | TRBV5-6 | NA | few | CASSFLTMSTEAFF | TGTGCCAGCAGCTTCCTGACAATGAGCACTGAAGCTTTCTTT
TRBJ2-1 | TRBV7-9 | NA | NA | CASSPGRRSYNEQFF | TGTGCCAGCAGCCCTGGGCGGCGCTCCTACAATGAGCAGTTCTTC
TRBJ2-7 | TRBV6-2/TRBV6-3 | NA | few | CASKTGPPPYEQYF | TGTGCCAGCAAGACGGGACCCCCACCCTACGAGCAGTACTTC
TRBJ2-5 | TRBV30 | TRBD2 | few | CAWGTSGRETQYF | TGTGCCTGGGGGACTAGCGGGAGGGAGACCCAGTACTTC